This section outlines one T cell receptor beta chain sequence together with its context. Its antigen is not known. This sample was included in a study of molecular identifiers for immune sequencing clone quantification. Using a CD8+CD4-CCR7+CD45RA+ phenotype, naive CD8 T cells were sorted. General study findings and limits: Molecules of identical TCR sharing a barcode could underestimate highly expanded clone sizes.

TCRdb recomputed calls from the PCR reads with MiXCR, one row per CDR3 protein. Among some 88,000 distinct CDR3 sequences, around a fifth were seen once, and the ten largest hold roughly 1%. The J segment lost 6 bases and the V segment lost 4 bases, leaving 4 bases of the junction unmatched. The CDR3 length is 15 residues. Germline V CDR1 and CDR2: LGHNT, FRNRAP. Material: naive CD8+ T cells from blood, with Jurkat cell RNA spiked in. Subset: FACS-sorted CD8+CD4-CCR7+CD45RA+ naive T cells. The rearrangement uses TRBV12-5 and TRBJ1-5; 12 nucleotides line up with TRBD1. This sequence originates from a human donor in good health. Some libraries in this study had Jurkat cell RNA spiked in. CDR3 sequence (DNA): TGTGCTAGTGGTTCGGGACAGGGGGCCGGTCAGCCCCAGCATTTT. It encodes CASGSGQGAGQPQHF.